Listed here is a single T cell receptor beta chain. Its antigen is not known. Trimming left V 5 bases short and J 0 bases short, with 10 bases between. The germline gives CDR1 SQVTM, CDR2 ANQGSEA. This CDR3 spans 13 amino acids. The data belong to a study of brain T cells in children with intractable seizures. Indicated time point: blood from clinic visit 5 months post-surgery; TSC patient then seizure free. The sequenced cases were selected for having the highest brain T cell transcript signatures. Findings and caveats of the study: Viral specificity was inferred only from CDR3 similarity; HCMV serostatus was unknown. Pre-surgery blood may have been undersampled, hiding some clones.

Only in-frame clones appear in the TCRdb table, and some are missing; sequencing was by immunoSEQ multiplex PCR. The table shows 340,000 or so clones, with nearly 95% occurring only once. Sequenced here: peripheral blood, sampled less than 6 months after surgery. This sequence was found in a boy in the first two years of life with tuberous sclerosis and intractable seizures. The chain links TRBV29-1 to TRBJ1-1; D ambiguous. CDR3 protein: CSVLYKMNTEAFF. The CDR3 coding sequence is TGCAGCGTTCTTTACAAGATGAACACTGAAGCTTTCTTT.